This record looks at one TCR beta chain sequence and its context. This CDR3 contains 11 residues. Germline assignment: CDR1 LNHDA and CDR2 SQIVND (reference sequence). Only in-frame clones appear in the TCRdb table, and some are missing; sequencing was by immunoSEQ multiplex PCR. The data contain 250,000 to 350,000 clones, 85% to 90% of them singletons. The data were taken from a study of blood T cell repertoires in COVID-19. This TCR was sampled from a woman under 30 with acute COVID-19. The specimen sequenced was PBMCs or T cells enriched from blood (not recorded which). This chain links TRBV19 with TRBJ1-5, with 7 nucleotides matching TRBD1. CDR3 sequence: CATGVNQPQHF. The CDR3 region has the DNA TGTGCAACAGGGGTCAATCAGCCCCAGCATTTT.